Sequencing of this TCR beta chain was carried out in a study of T cells in Graves' hyperthyroidism and ophthalmopathy (dated by TCRdb to between 2017 and 2020). Broadly, across the study: Peripheral blood samples were taken at initial diagnosis, before any treatment was given. To identify TCR V-J signatures that set the groups apart, the researchers used a discovery cohort of more than 95 patients, made up of around 40 with Graves' ophthalmopathy and some 58 with stable Graves' hyperthyroidism. An independent validation cohort of around 19 hyperthyroidism patients and roughly 16 patients who later progressed to ophthalmopathy tested prospective prediction of ophthalmopathy. The 100 discovery patients were divided at random into training and test sets in a 7:3 ratio. Thyroid tissue and blood T-cell repertoires from six Graves' hyperthyroidism patients were also compared in the study. After sampling, hyperthyroidism patients received methimazole starting at 30 mg daily, and ophthalmopathy patients received high-dose intravenous methylprednisolone. According to the paper, TCR Vbeta CDR3 sequencing was carried out on about 140 peripheral blood samples, which came from under 50 ophthalmopathy, some 73 hyperthyroidism and approximately 17 progressor patients.

Graves' hyperthyroidism was defined as stable when no progression to ophthalmopathy occurred over 18 months of follow-up. Hyperthyroidism patients were newly diagnosed, had a disease duration of under 2 months, and were aged 18 to 65 years. Exclusion was applied to patients with uncontrolled infections, other autoimmune diseases, pregnancy or lactation. Diagnoses relied on clinical symptoms, serum thyroxine and TRAb, thyroid ultrasound and orbital computed tomography. PBMCs were isolated from about 10 ml of fresh peripheral blood by Ficoll-Paque density gradient centrifugation. Trizol reagent was used to extract total RNA, and RNA quality was then checked on an Agilent 2100 Bioanalyzer. Many counts were recorded for this clonotype. The specificity of this receptor is unknown. Base qualities are not recorded, but no much larger clone differs from it by a single base. The CDR3, from cysteine to phenylalanine, totals 16 residues. The DNA shown is the 48-base CDR3, in frame from base 1. For this chain, trimming is 5 bases at the V end and 5 bases at the J end, and the number of junction bases without a gene match is 13. Via the germline V gene (reference sequence), CDR1 is SEHNR and CDR2 FQNEAQ.

TCR beta CDR3 regions were amplified from RNA transcripts. The first round of RT-PCR for the TCR CDR3 was performed with the HTBI primer set and the Qiagen OneStep RT-PCR kit. The libraries were constructed in a second round of multiplex PCR and then size-selected and purified. The libraries were sequenced on an Illumina HiSeq2000 using paired-end 100 bp reads. The paper's processing steps were these. SOAPnuke was used to process the raw data, throwing out any read that contained adapters or uncalled bases, had a mean Phred below 15, or lacked an exact constant-primer or identifier match. COPE v1.2.5 was used to merge high-quality paired reads, and clonotypes were defined as unique nucleotide sequences. MiTCR v1.1 was used to align the clonotypes against IMGT TRBV, TRBD and TRBJ reference segments. The analysis included only V-J combinations with a frequency above 0.0001, which together covered around 99% of the repertoires. A TCS score was defined as the ratio of F50 (clonal expansion) to E x V (chaos), with BLOSUM62-based TCRdist applied between CDR3 peptides within each V-J. Welch's t-statistics and random forest reduced fewer than 550 V-J features to about 12, which were used in a naive Bayes classifier (R e1071). In TCRdb, the public reads were trimmed at Q25 with fastp and aligned with MiXCR, with productive beta chains retained. Identical CDR3 protein sequences are pooled into one entry, listed with their most common genes and DNA. Here the V and J calls rest on TCRdb's processing, not on the authors' analysis. For this sample there are 650,000 to 700,000 distinct CDR3 sequences; 17% appear just once. The ten most abundant clones make up roughly 16% of the sample.

Study-wide conclusions, independent of this receptor: Ophthalmopathy was separated from stable hyperthyroidism by a 13 V-J signature model, with just over 85% sensitivity and approximately 81% specificity obtained in cross-validation and 80%/75% obtained in testing. In validation, the model predicted progression to ophthalmopathy with about 71% sensitivity and 72% to 85% specificity, a median of around 6.6 months before onset. No statistical method was used to fix the sample size in advance, and group allocation was not hidden from the investigators. Most expanded thyroid clonotypes (frequency above 0.001) were also detected in blood, a finding suggesting that blood repertoires may reflect thyroid immune responses.

Sequenced sample: blood. The rearrangement joined TRBV7-9 to TRBJ2-5; 8 nucleotides in the junction match TRBD1. This sequence was found in a man aged 45-65 years with Graves' hyperthyroidism. The CDR3 region reads CASSPPLDRVLETQYF. Read as DNA, the sequence is TGTGCCAGCAGCCCCCCCCTGGACAGGGTGTTGGAGACCCAGTACTTC.